This T cell receptor (beta chain) appears in the sequencing data of a study of molecular identifiers for immune sequencing clone quantification. About the study: Four portions were sequenced after RNA from roughly 21,000 or 96,000 naive CD8 cells was split five ways in replicates. General study findings and limits: It was shown that clones above 20 RNA copies held over 97% of effector molecules, but under 1% in naive cells.

Germline V CDR1 and CDR2: MNHEY, SMNVEV (reference sequence). The CDR3 length is 14 residues. The ends were cut back, 1 base at V and 6 bases at J, with 7 bases in the middle. One entry per CDR3 protein results from TCRdb running MiXCR on the PCR reads. The table shows about half a million distinct CDR3 sequences, with 20% to 25% occurring only once. Worth noting for this clonotype: Its matching antigen is unknown.

This sequence joins TRBV27 and TRBJ2-6; no reliable D call. The sample taken for sequencing was naive CD8+ T cells from blood, with Jurkat cell RNA spiked in. Subset meaning: FACS-sorted CD8+CD4-CCR7+CD45RA+ naive T cells. The clonotype was recovered from a human donor in good health. Some libraries in this study had Jurkat cell RNA spiked in. The CDR3 bases are TGTGCCAGCAGTTTATTGTACGAGGCCAACGTCCTGACTTTC. This gives the protein CASSLLYEANVLTF. The variable domain in full, completed from reference TRBV27 and TRBJ2-6, reads EAQVTQNPRYLITVTGKKLTVTCSQNMNHEYMSWYRQDPGLGLRQIYYSMNVEVTDKGDVPEGYKVSRKEKRNFPLILESPSPNQTSLYFCASSLLYEANVLTFGAGSRLTVL.